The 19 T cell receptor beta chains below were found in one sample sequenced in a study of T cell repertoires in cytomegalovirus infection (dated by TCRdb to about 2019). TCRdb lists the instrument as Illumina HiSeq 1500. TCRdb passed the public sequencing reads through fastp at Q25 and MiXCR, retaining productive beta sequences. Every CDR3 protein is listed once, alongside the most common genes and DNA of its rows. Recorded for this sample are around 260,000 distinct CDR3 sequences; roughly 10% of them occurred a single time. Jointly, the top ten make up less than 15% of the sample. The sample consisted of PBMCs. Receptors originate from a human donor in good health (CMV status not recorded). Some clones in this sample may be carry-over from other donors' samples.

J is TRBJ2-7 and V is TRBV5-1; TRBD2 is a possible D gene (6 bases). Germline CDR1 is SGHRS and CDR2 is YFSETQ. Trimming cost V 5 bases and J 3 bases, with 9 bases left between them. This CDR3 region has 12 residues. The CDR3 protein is CASSGDFYEQYF. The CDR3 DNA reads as TGCGCCAGCAGTGGGGACTTCTACGAGCAGTACTTC. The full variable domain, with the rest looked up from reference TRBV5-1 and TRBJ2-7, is KAGVTQTPRYLIKTRGQQVTLSCSPISGHRSVSWYQQTPGQGLQFLFEYFSETQRNKGNFPGRFSGRQFSNSRSEMNVSTLELGDSALYLCASSGDFYEQYFGPGTRLTVT.

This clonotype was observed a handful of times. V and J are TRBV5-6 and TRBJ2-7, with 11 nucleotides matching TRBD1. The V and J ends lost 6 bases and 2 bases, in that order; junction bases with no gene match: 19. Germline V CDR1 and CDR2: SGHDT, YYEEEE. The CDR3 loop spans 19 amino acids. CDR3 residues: CASTPLGGQGVSEAYEQYF. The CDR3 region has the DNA TGTGCCAGCACCCCGCTCGGGGGACAGGGGGTTTCCGAGGCCTACGAGCAGTACTTC.

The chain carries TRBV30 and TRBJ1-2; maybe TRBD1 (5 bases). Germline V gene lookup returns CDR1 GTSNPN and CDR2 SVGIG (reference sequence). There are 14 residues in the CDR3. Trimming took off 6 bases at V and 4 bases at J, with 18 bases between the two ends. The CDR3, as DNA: TGTGCCTGTAAAGGGACTGCCAAGGGCTATGGCTACACCTTC. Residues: CACKGTAKGYGYTF.

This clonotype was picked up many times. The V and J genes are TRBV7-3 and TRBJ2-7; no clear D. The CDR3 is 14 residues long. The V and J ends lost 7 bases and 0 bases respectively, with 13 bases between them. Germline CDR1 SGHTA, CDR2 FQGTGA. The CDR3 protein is CASKRHGDSYEQYF. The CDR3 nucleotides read TGTGCCAGCAAAAGGCACGGAGACTCCTACGAGCAGTACTTC.

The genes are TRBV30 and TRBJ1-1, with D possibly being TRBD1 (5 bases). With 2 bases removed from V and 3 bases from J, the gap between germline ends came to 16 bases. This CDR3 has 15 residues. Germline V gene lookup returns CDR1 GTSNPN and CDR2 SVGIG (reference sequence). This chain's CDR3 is CAWSTPHGGYTEAFF. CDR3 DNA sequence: TGTGCCTGGAGTACCCCCCATGGGGGTTACACTGAAGCTTTCTTT.

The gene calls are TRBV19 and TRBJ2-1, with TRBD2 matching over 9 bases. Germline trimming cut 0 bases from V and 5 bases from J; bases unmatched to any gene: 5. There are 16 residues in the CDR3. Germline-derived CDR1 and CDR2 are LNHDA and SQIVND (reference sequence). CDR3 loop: CASSIESLAGHNEQFF. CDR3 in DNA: TGTGCCAGTAGTATAGAGAGCCTAGCGGGGCACAATGAGCAGTTCTTC.

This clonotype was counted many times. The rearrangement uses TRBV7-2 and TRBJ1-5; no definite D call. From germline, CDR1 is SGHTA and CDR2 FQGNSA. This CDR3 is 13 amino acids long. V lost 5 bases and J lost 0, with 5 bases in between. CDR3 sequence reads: CASSRGSNQPQHF. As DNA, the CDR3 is TGTGCCAGCAGCCGTGGTAGCAATCAGCCCCAGCATTTT.

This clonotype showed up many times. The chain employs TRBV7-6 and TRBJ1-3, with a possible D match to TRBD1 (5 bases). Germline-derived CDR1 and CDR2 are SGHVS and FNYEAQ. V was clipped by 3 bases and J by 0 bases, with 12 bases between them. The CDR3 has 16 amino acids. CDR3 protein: CASSFSSGTSGNTIYF. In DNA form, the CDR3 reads TGTGCCAGCAGCTTTAGTTCGGGGACCTCTGGAAACACCATATATTTT. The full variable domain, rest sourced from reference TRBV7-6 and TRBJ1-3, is GAGVSQSPRYKVTKRGQDVALRCDPISGHVSLYWYRQALGQGPEFLTYFNYEAQQDKSGLPNDRFSAERPEGSISTLTIQRTEQRDSAMYRCASSFSSGTSGNTIYFGEGSWLTVV.

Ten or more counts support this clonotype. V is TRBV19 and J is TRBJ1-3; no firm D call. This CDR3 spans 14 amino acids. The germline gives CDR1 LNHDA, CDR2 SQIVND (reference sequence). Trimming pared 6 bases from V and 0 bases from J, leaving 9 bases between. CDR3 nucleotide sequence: TGTGCCAGTAGGGACGGTTCCTCTGGAAACACCATATATTTT. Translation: CASRDGSSGNTIYF.

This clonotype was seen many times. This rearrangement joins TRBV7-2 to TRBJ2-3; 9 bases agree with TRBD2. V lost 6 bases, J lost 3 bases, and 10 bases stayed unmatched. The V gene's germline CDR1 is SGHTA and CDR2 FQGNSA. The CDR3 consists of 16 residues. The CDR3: CASSHVGGLATDTQYF. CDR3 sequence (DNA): TGTGCCAGCAGTCACGTCGGGGGACTAGCTACAGATACGCAGTATTTT.

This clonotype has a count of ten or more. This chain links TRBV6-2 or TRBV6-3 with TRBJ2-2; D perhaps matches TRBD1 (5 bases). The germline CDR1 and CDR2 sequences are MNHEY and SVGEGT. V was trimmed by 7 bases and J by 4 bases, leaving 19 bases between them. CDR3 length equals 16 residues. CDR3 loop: CASTTFQGWVTGELFF. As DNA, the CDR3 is TGTGCCAGCACCACTTTCCAGGGATGGGTCACCGGGGAGCTGTTTTTT.

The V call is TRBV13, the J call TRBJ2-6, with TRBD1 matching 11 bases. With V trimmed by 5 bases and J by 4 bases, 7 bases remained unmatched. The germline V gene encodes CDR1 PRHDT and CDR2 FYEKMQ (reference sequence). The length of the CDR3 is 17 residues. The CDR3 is CASSPGQGVRGANVLTF. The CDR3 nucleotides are TGTGCCAGCAGCCCGGGACAGGGGGTGCGCGGGGCCAACGTCCTGACTTTC.

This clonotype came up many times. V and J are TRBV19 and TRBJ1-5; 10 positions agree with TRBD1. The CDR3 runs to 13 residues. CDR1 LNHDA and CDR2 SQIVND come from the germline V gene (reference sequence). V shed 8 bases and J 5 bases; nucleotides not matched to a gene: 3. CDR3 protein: CASRDRGYQPQHF. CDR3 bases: TGTGCCAGTCGGGACAGGGGATATCAGCCCCAGCATTTT.

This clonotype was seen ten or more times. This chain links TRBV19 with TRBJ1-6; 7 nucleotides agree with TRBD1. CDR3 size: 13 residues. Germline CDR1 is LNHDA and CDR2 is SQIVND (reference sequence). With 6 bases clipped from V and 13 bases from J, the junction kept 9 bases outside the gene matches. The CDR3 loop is CASSPRQDRPLHF. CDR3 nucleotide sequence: TGTGCCAGTAGCCCACGCCAGGACAGGCCCCTCCACTTT.

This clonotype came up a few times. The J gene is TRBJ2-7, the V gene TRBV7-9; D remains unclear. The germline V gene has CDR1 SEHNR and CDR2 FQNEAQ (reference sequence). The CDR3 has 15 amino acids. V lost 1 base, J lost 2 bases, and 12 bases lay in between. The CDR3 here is CASSLGPLGPYEQYF. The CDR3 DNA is TGTGCCAGCAGCTTAGGCCCCCTCGGTCCCTACGAGCAGTACTTC. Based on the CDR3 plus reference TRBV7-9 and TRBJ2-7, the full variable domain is DTGVSQNPRHKITKRGQNVTFRCDPISEHNRLYWYRQTLGQGPEFLTYFQNEAQLEKSRLLSDRFSAERPKGSFSTLEIQRTEQGDSAMYLCASSLGPLGPYEQYFGPGTRLTVT.

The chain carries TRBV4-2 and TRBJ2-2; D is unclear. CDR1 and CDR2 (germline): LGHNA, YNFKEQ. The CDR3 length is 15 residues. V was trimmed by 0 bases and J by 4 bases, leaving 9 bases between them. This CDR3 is CASSQEGSGTGELFF. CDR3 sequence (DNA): TGTGCCAGCAGCCAAGAGGGCTCCGGCACCGGGGAGCTGTTTTTT.

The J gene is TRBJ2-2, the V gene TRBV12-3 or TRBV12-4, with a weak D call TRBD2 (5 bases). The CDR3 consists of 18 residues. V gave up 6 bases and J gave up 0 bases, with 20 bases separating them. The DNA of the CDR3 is TGTGCCAGCAGCCCTACCAGATGGGAGTTCGCGAACACCGGGGAGCTGTTTTTT. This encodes CASSPTRWEFANTGELFF.

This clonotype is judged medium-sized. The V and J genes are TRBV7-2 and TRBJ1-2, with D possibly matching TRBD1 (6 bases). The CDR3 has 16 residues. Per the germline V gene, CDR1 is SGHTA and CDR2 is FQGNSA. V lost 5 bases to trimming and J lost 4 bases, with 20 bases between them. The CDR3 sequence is CASSPGGQSISYGYTF. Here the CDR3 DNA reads TGTGCCAGCAGCCCAGGAGGACAGAGTATAAGCTATGGCTACACCTTC.

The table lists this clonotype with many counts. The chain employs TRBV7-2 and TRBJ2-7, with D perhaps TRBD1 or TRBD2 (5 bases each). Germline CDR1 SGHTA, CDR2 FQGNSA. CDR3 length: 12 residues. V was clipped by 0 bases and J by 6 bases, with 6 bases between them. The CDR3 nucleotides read TGTGCCAGCAGCTTAGCGGGGGTCGAGCAGTACTTC. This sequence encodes CASSLAGVEQYF.